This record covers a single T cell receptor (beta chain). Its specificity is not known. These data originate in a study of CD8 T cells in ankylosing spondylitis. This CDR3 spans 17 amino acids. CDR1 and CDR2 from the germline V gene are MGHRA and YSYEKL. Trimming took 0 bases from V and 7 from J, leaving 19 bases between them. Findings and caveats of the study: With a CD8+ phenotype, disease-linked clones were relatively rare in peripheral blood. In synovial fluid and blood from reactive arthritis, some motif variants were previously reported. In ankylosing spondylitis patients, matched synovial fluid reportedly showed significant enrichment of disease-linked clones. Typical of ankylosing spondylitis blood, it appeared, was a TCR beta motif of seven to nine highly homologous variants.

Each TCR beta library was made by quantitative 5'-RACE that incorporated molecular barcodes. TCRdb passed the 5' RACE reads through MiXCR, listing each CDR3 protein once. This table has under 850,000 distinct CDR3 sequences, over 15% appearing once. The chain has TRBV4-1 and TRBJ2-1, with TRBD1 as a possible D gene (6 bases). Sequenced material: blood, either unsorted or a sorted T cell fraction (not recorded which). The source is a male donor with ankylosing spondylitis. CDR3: CASSQDIRRDKKNEQFF. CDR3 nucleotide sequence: TGCGCCAGCAGCCAAGATATCCGTCGGGACAAGAAAAATGAGCAGTTCTTC.